The entry that follows covers one T cell receptor beta chain sequence. Germline V gene data show CDR1 as SGHVS and CDR2 as FQNEAQ. Between the trimmed V and J ends, which lost 10 bases and 6 bases, there was a span of 16 bases. CDR3 length equals 12 residues. The data originate from a study of identical twins. Template switching, a step in the protocol, added a universal primer site, and cDNA carried unique molecular identifiers. TCRdb re-called the 5' RACE reads through MiXCR, storing one row per CDR3 protein. The sample contains under 900,000 distinct CDR3 sequences, roughly 20% of which appear only once. The same sample was also used in a study of T cells expressing NK-cell markers.

Material for sequencing was PBMCs. The chain uses TRBV7-8 and TRBJ2-7; possibly TRBD1 for D (6 bases). The source of this sequence is a woman between 18 and 30 years old in good health. The CDR3 coding sequence is TGTGCCACCCAACAGGGACGGGTCGAGCAGTACTTC. This sequence encodes CATQQGRVEQYF.